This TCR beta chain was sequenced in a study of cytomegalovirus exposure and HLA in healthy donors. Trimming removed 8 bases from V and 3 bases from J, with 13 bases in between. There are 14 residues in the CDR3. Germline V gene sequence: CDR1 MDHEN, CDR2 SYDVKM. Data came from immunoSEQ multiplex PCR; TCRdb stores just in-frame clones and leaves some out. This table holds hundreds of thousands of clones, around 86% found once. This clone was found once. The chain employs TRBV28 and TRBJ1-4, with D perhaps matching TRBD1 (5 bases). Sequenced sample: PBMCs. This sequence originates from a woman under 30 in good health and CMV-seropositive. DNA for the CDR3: TGTGCCAGCCGTCAGGGATGGTCTAATGAAAAACTGTTTTTT. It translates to CASRQGWSNEKLFF.